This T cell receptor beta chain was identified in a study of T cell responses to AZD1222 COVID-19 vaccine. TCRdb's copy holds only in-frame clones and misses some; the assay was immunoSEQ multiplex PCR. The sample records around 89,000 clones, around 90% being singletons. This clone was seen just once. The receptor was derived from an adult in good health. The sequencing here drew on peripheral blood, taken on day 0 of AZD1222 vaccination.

CDR3 in amino acids: CASSRSATSYTDTQYF. CDR3 nucleotides: TGTGCCAGCAGCCGAAGTGCAACCTCCTACACAGATACGCAGTATTTT. The V call is TRBV3-1 (or the pseudogene TRBV3-2), the J call TRBJ2-3, with D unresolved. Germline V gene lookup returns CDR1 LGHDT and CDR2 YNNKEL (reference sequence). V was pared by 4 bases and J by 2 bases, with 16 bases between. The CDR3 sequence is 16 residues long.